The T cell receptor beta chain described here comes from a study of cytomegalovirus exposure and HLA in healthy donors. Trimming cost V 0 bases and J 7 bases, with 10 bases left between them. The CDR3 runs 14 residues. Germline V gene lookup returns CDR1 SGHRS and CDR2 YFSETQ. Study-level findings and limits: Most TCR sequences showed up rarely, but some public TCRs showed up in many donors. Reportedly, fewer N-insertions than the approximately 690-donor mean appeared in an Asian-associated ancestry cluster in a later analysis. Analysis was performed later, and it showed HLA-associated TCR beta chains to be more clonally expanded than equally common others.

The primer mix had 60 Vbeta and 13 Jbeta primers. Produced via immunoSEQ multiplex PCR; TCRdb's table is partial and in-frame only. The table includes 140,000 to 150,000 clones, 82% detected once. On this clone: Its specificity is not known.

Sequenced sample: PBMCs. V usage is TRBV5-1 and J usage is TRBJ1-4; maybe TRBD1 (5 bases). The sequence was collected from a woman aged 60 to 75 in good health and CMV-seropositive. The DNA of the CDR3 is TGCGCCAGCAGCTTGGGGGGGGTAGGTGAAAAACTGTTTTTT. Its protein product is CASSLGGVGEKLFF.